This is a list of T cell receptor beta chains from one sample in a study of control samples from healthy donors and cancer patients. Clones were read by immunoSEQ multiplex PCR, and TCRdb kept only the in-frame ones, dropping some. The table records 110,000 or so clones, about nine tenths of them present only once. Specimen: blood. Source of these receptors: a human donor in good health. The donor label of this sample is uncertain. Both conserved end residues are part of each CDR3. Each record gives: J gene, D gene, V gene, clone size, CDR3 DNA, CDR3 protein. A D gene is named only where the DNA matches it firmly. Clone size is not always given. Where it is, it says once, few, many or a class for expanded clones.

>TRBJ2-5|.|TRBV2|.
TGTGCCAGCTCGCAAGGACAAGGCAAAGAGACCCAGTACTTC
CASSQGQGKETQYF
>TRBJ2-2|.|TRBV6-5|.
TGTGCCAGCAGTTATACTTCCGGGGAGCTGTTTTTT
CASSYTSGELFF
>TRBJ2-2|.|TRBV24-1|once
TGTGCCACCAGTGATTTGACACAGGGTAGAGAGAACACCGGGGAGCTGTTTTTT
CATSDLTQGRENTGELFF
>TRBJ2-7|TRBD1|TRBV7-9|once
TGTGCCAGCAGCTTAGGTATACAGGGGAAGGGCTACGAGCAGTACTTC
CASSLGIQGKGYEQYF
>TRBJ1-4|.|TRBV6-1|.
TGTGCCAGCAGTGAAAGAGGAGGCAGGTTTGAAAAACTGTTTTTT
CASSERGGRFEKLFF
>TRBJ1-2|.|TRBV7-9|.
TGTGCCAGCAGCTGGGGAGTGGCGGGAGTGGCTGGGGGCTACACCTTC
CASSWGVAGVAGGYTF
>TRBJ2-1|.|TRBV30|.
TGTGCTGGGGACTCTATCTACAATGAGCAGTTCTTC
CAGDSIYNEQFF
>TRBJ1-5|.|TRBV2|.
TGTGCCAGCAGCGAGGGAGAAAGTCAGCCCCAGCATTTT
CASSEGESQPQHF
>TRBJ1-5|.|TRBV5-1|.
TGCGCCAGCAGCGTGGACGGCGCCAATCAGCCCCAGCATTTT
CASSVDGANQPQHF
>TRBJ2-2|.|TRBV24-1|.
TGTGCCACCAGTGACGAAGGGGGAAGGGGTACCGGGGAGCTGTTTTTT
CATSDEGGRGTGELFF
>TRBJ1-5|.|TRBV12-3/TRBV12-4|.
TGTGCCAGCAGTTCCAGAAATCAGCCCCAGCATTTT
CASSSRNQPQHF
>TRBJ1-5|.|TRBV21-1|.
TGTGCCAGCAGCAAAGTTGACAGGGAGAGGCCCCAGCATTTT
CASSKVDRERPQHF
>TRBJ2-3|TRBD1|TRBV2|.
TGTGCCACCCTACAGGGGGCGTTTTTCACAGATACGCAGTATTTT
CATLQGAFFTDTQYF
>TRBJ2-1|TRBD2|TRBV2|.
TGTGCCAGCAGTCAACTAGCGGGGTACAATGAGCAGTTCTTC
CASSQLAGYNEQFF
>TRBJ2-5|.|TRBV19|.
TGTGCCACAGGGGTACAAGAGACCCAGTACTTC
CATGVQETQYF
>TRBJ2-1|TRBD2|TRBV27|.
TGTGCCAGCAGTTCGAGCGGGGTACCCTACAATGAGCAGTTCTTC
CASSSSGVPYNEQFF
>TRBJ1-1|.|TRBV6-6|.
TGTGCCAGCAGTTATTCACTGAACACTGAAGCTTTCTTT
CASSYSLNTEAFF
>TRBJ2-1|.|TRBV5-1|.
TGCGCCAGCAGCTTTTCCGACCCCTCTGAGCAGTTCTTC
CASSFSDPSEQFF
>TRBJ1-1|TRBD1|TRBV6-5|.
TGTGCCAGCAGGAACAGGGGGCGGAACACTGAAGCTTTCTTT
CASRNRGRNTEAFF
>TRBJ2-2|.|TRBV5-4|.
TGTGCCAGCAGCCCTTCTGAGCGCCTCCACACCGGGGAGCTGTTTTTT
CASSPSERLHTGELFF
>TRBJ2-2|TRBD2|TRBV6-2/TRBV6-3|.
TGTGCCAGCAGTCGCGAGACTAGCGGGTACACCGGGGAGCTGTTTTTT
CASSRETSGYTGELFF
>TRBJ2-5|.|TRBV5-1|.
TGCGCCAGCAGCTTGGGGGGCGGAGAGACCCAGTACTTC
CASSLGGGETQYF
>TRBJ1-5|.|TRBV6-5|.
TGTGCCAGCAGAAAATACAGGGATGATCAGCCCCAGCATTTT
CASRKYRDDQPQHF
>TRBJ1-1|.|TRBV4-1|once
TGCGCCAGCAGCCAGTCCGGGACAAAGATTTTGAACACTGAAGCTTTCTTT
CASSQSGTKILNTEAFF
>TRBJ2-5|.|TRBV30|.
TGTGCCTGGGATTTAGGAGTGCGGGAGACCCAGTACTTC
CAWDLGVRETQYF
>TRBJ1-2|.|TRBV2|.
TGTGCCAGCAGCGAAGGAAGGGTGTCCTATGGCTACACCTTC
CASSEGRVSYGYTF
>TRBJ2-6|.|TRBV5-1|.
TGCGCCAGCAGCTTGGTCGGTTCTGGGGCCAACGTCCTGACTTTC
CASSLVGSGANVLTF
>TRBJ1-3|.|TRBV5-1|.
TGCGCCAGCAGAAGACAAGGGGGCTCTGGAAACACCATATATTTT
CASRRQGGSGNTIYF
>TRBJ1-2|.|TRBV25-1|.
TGTGCCAGCAGTGAATATTCGGCAGGGGCTGACTATGGCTACACCTTC
CASSEYSAGADYGYTF
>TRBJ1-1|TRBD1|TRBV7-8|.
TGTGCCAGCAGTATTAGGGCCAGGGGGCAGAACACTGAAGCTTTCTTT
CASSIRARGQNTEAFF
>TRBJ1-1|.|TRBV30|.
TGTGCCTGGAGTGTCAGGGCGGGGTACACTGAAGCTTTCTTT
CAWSVRAGYTEAFF
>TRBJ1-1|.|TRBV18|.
TGTGCCAGCTCACCACCGGAAAGACTAGGTGAAGCTTTCTTT
CASSPPERLGEAFF
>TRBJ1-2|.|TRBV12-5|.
TGTGCTAGTGGTTTGGGGGGGGCCGGGGGCTACACCTTC
CASGLGGAGGYTF
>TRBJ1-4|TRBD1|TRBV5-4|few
TGTGCCAGCAGCTTAGGACAGGATAATGAAAAACTGTTTTTT
CASSLGQDNEKLFF
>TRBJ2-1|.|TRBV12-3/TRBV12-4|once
TGTGCCAGCAGTTTGGGCAATGAGCAGTTCTTC
CASSLGNEQFF
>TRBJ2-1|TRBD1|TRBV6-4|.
TGTGCCAGCAGTGACGGGACAGGGGTTTACAATGAGCAGTTCTTC
CASSDGTGVYNEQFF
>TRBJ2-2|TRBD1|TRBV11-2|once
TGTGCCAGCAGCTTAGTGACAGGGGTCGCTACCGGGGAGCTGTTTTTT
CASSLVTGVATGELFF
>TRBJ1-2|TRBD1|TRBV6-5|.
TGTGCCAGCAGTTACGCCGGGACAGGGGGTCATGTCTACACCTTC
CASSYAGTGGHVYTF
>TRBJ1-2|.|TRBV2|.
TGTGCCACCACCCCCGGCTGGGCGCGGACGGGGGGCTACACCTTC
CATTPGWARTGGYTF
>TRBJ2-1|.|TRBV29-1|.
TGCAGCGCACGTGGCTCCTACAATGAGCAGTTCTTC
CSARGSYNEQFF
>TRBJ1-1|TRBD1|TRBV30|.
TGTGCCTGGAGTCCACCAGGGGGTAGATACACTGAAGCTTTCTTT
CAWSPPGGRYTEAFF